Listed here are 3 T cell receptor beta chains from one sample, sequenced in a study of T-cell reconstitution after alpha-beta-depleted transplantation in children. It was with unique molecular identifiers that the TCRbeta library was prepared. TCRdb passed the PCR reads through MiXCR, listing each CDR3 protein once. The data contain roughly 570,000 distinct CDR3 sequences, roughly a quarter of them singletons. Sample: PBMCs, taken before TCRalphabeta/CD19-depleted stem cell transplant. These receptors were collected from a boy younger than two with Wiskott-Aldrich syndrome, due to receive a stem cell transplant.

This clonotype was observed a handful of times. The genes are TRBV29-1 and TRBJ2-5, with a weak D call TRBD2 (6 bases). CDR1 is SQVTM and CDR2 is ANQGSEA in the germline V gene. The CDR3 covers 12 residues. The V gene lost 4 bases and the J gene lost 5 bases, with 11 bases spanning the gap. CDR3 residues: CSVAGGWETQYF. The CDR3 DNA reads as TGCAGCGTTGCCGGAGGGTGGGAGACCCAGTACTTC.

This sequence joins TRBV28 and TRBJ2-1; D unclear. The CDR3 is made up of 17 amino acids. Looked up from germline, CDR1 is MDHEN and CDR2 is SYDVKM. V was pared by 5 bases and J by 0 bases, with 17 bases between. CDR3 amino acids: CASSPLHSPSSYNEQFF. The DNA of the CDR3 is TGTGCCAGCAGTCCTCTTCACAGCCCCAGCTCCTACAATGAGCAGTTCTTC. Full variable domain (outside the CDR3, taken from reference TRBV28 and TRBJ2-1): DVKVTQSSRYLVKRTGEKVFLECVQDMDHENMFWYRQDPGLGLRLIYFSYDVKMKEKGDIPEGYSVSREKKERFSLILESASTNQTSMYLCASSPLHSPSSYNEQFFGPGTRLTVL.

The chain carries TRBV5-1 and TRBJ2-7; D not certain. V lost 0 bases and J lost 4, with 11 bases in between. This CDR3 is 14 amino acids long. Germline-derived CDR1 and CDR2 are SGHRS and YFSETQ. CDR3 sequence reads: CASSLGAVTYEQYF. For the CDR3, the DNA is TGCGCCAGCAGCTTGGGGGCAGTGACTTACGAGCAGTACTTC. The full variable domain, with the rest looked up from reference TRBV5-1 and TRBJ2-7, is KAGVTQTPRYLIKTRGQQVTLSCSPISGHRSVSWYQQTPGQGLQFLFEYFSETQRNKGNFPGRFSGRQFSNSRSEMNVSTLELGDSALYLCASSLGAVTYEQYFGPGTRLTVT.